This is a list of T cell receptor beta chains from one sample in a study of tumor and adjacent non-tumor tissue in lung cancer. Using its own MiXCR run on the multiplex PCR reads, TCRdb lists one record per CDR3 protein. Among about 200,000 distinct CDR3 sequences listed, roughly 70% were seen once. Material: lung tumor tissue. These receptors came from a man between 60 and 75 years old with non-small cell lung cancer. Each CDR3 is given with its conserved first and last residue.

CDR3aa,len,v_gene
CVSRPSGDYPDQFF,14,TRBV12-3/TRBV12-4
CAITEGAGGLISRNEQFF,18,TRBV6-5
CSAQTVEAFF,10,TRBV29-1
CASRPPLLVDEAFF,14,TRBV28
CASSLDFSGGTYEEQYF,17,TRBV11-2
CASSSGQGSVTEAFF,15,TRBV18
CASALVTNRLEISYNSPLHF,20,TRBV12-5
CASHRGEGMYTEYF,14,TRBV6-1
CASISGDQEIQYF,13,TRBV28
CARSSTFYNEQFF,13,TRBV11-2
CASSPRGHGYAF,12,TRBV6-2/TRBV6-3
CSTRPFPLGLAGESQYF,17,TRBV20-1
CASSYLAGVVNEQYF,15,TRBV6-5
CATTSRSESSYNEQFF,16,TRBV5-4
CASSSSGRKSGELFF,15,TRBV12-3/TRBV12-4
CASRLTSGGIQLQHF,15,TRBV12-3/TRBV12-4
CASSSTSGEANTGELFF,17,TRBV12-3/TRBV12-4
CTSSYNRMSYEQYF,14,TRBV6-5
CASSPTDREDQPQHF,15,TRBV5-1
CASGNGFAHNSPLHF,15,TRBV6-1
CATQRGRNPQHF,12,TRBV6-2/TRBV6-3
CASSPRAGAEGKPYF,15,TRBV12-3/TRBV12-4
CASSTDREEKTEAFF,15,TRBV6-2/TRBV6-3
CSVRGQDGDEQFF,13,TRBV29-1
CSATLKGEYNSPLHF,15,TRBV20-1
CTSSQGSQGGGSNQPQHF,18,TRBV4-2
CASSYPYREGLIIEQFF,17,TRBV6-2/TRBV6-3
CASSEEDRGYNQPQHF,16,TRBV6-1
CACSSPLRSNEKLFF,15,TRBV11-2
CASSSSGLSKNIQYF,15,TRBV6-9
CASSKQGGNTEAFF,14,TRBV7-9
CASSLDTDTQYF,12,TRBV5-1
CSAPDKTKNIQYF,13,TRBV20-1
CASRPWAGSQQFF,13,TRBV6-5
CASNLDWETESFF,13,TRBV12-3/TRBV12-4